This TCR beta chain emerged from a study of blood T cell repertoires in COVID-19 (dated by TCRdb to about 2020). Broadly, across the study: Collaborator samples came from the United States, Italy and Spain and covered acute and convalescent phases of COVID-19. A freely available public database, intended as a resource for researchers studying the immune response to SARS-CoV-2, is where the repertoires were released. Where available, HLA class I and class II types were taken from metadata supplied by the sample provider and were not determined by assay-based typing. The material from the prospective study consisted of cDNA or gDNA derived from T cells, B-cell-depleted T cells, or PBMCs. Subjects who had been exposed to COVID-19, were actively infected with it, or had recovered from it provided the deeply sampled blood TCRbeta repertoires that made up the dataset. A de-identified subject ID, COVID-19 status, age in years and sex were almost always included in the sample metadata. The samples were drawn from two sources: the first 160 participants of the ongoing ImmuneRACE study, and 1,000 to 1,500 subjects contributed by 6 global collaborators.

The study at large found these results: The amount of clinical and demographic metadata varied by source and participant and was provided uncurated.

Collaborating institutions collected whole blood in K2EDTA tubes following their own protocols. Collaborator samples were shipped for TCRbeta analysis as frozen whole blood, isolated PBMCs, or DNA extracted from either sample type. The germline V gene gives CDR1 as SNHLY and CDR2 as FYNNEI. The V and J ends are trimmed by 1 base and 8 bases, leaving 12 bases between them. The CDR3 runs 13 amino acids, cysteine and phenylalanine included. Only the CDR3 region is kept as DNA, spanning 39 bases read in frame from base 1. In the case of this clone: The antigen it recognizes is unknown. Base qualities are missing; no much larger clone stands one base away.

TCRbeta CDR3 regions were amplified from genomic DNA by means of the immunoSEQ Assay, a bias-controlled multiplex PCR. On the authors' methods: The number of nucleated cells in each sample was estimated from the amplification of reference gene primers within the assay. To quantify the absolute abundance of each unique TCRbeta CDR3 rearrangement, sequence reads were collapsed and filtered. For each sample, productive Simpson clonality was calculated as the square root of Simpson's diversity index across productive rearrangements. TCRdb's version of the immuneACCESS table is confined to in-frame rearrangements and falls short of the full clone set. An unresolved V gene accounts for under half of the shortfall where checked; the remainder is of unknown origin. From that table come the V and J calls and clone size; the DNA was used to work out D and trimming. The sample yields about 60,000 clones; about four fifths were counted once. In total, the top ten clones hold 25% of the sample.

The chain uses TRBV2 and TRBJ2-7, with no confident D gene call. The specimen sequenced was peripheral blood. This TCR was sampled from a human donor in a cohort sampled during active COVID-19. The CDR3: CASSEGIATQQYF. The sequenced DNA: TGTGCCAGCAGTGAAGGGATAGCTACGCAGCAGTACTTC.